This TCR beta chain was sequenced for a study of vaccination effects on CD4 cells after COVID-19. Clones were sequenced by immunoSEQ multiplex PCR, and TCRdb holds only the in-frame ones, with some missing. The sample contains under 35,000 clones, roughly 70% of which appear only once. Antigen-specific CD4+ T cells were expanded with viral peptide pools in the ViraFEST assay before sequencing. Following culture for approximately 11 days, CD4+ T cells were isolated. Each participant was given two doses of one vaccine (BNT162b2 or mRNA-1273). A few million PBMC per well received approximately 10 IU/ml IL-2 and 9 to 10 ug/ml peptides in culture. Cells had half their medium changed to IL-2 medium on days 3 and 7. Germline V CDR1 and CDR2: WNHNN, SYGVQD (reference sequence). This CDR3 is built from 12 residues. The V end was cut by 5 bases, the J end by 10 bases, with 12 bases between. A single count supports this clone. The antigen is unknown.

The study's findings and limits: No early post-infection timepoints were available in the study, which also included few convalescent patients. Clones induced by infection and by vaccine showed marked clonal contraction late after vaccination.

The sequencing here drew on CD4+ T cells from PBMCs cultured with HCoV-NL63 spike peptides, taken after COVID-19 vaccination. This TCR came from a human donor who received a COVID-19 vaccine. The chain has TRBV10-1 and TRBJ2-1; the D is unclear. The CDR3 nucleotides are TGCGCCAGCAGTCCTCTTTTAGGGGAGCAGTTCTTC. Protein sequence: CASSPLLGEQFF.